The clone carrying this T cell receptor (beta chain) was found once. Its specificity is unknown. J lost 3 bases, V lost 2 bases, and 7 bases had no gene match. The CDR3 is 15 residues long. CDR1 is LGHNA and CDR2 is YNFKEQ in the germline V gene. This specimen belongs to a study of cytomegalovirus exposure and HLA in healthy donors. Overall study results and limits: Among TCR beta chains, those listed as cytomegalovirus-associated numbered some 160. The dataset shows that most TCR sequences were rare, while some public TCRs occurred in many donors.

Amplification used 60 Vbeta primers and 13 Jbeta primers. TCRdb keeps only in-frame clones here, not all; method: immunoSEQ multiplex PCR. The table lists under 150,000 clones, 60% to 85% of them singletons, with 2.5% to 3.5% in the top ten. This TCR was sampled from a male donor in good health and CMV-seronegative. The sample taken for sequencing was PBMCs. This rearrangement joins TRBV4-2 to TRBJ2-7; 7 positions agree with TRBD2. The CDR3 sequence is CASSQITSVNYEQYF. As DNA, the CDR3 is TGTGCCAGCAGCCAAATAACTAGCGTGAACTACGAGCAGTACTTC.